The present T cell receptor beta chain was sequenced within a study of blood T cell repertoires in COVID-19. Study details: Some COVID-19 samples were acute and others convalescent; all came from the United States, Italy and Spain. PBMCs, B-cell-depleted T cells, or T cells provided the cDNA or gDNA that made up the material.

CDR1 and CDR2 (germline): SGHNT, YENEEA. The V gene end was trimmed by 5 bases and the J gene end by 7 bases; junction bases not matched to a gene: 10. CDR3 length: 16 residues. Authors' methods: Counts of nucleated cells, estimated from reference gene primer amplification, were obtained. Clones were sequenced by immunoSEQ multiplex PCR, and TCRdb holds only the in-frame ones, with some missing. V and J calls and clone size are given by that table; D and trimming were obtained from the DNA. In the table there are 150,000 or so clones, about 85% of which are singletons. This chain uses TRBV11-3 with TRBJ2-2, with 10 bases fitting TRBD1. The sample comprised peripheral blood. The source of this sequence is a man in his 60s who had recovered from COVID-19. The CDR3 DNA reads TGTGCCAGCAGCCCCCGGACAGGGGGAAGTAACGGGGAGCTGTTTTTT. Protein product: CASSPRTGGSNGELFF. Looking up the rest from reference TRBV11-3 and TRBJ2-2 gives the full variable domain: EAGVVQSPRYKIIEKKQPVAFWCNPISGHNTLYWYLQNLGQGPELLIRYENEEAVDDSQLPKDRFSAERLKGVDSTLKIQPAELGDSAVYLCASSPRTGGSNGELFFGEGSRLTVL.